Sequencing of this T cell receptor (beta chain) was carried out in a study of control samples from healthy donors and cancer patients. Sequenced by immunoSEQ multiplex PCR; TCRdb stores in-frame clones only, minus some. This sample carries tens of thousands of clones, about 91% of them seen once, and the ten largest clones take over 5.5%. The trim removed 3 bases at V and 0 bases at J, leaving 6 bases unmatched. The CDR3 spans 16 residues. Germline values: CDR1 SGHVS, CDR2 FQNEAQ. Source material: blood. The chain carries TRBV7-8 and TRBJ2-7; the match to TRBD2 covers 9 bases. The clonotype comes from a man aged 50 to 60 in good health. As DNA, the CDR3 is TGTGCCAGCAGCTTCATTGTGACTAGCGGCTCCTACGAGCAGTACTTC. Translating gives CASSFIVTSGSYEQYF.